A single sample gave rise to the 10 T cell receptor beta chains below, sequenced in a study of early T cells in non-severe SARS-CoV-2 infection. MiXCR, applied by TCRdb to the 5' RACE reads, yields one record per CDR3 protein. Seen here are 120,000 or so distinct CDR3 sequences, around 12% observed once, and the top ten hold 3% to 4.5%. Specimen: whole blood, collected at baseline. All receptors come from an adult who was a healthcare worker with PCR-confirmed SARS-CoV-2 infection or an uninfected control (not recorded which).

The CDR3 nucleotides read TGCAGCGGGGGGCAGGGGACCGACACTGAAGCTTTCTTT. Its translation is CSGGQGTDTEAFF. This chain uses TRBV29-1 with TRBJ1-1; weak D call: TRBD1 (6 bases). The CDR3 is made up of 13 amino acids. V was shortened by 7 bases and J by 3 bases, with 15 bases between the two germline ends. The germline V gene has CDR1 SQVTM and CDR2 ANQGSEA.

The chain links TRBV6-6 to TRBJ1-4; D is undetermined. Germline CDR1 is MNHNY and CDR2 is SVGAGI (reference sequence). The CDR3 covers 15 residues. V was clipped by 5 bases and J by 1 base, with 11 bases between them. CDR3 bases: TGTGCCAGCAGTCCCTTCCAGAGAACTAATGAAAAACTGTTTTTT. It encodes CASSPFQRTNEKLFF.

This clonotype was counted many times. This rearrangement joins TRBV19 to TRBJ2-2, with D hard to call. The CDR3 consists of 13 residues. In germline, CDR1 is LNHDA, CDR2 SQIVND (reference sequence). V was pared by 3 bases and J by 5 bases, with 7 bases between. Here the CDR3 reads CASSMGSTGELFF. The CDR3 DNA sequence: TGTGCCAGTAGTATGGGATCGACCGGGGAGCTGTTTTTT.

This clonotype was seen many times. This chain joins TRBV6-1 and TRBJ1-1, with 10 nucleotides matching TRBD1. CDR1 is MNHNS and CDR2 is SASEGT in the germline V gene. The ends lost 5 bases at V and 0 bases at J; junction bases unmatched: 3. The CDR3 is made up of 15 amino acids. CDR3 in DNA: TGTGCCAGCAGTTGGACAGGGGGGATGAACACTGAAGCTTTCTTT. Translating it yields CASSWTGGMNTEAFF.

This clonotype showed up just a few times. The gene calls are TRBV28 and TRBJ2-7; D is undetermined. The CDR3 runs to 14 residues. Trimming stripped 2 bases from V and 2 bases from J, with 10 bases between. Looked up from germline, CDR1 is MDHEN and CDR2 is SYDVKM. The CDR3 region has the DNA TGTGCCAGCAGTTTAAACGGCCCGCCCTACGAGCAGTACTTC. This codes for CASSLNGPPYEQYF.

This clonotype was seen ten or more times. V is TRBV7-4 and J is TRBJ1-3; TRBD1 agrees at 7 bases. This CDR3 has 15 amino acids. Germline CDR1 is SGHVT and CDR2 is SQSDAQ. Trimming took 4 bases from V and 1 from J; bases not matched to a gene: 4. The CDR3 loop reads CASSYGRGSGNTIYF. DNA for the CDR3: TGTGCCAGCAGCTATGGCAGGGGGTCTGGAAACACCATATATTTT.

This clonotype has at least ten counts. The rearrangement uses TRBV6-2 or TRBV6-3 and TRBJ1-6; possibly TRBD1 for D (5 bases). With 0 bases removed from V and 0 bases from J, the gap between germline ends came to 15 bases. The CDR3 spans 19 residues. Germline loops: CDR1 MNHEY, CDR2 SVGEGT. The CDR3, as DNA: TGTGCCAGCAGTTACTCGACGAGTACAGGCCTCTCCTATAATTCACCCCTCCACTTT. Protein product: CASSYSTSTGLSYNSPLHF.

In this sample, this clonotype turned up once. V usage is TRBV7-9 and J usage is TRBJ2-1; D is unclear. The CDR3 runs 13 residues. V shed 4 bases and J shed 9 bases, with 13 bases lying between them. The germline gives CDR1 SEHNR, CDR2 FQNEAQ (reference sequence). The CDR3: CASSSAPYGEQFF. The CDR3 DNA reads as TGTGCCAGCAGCTCGGCTCCTTACGGTGAGCAGTTCTTC.

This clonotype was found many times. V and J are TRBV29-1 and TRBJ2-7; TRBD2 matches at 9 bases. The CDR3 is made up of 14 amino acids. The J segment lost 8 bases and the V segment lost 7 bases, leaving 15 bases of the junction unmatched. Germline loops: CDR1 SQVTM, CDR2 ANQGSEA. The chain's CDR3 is CSASAGGAPTQQYF. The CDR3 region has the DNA TGCAGCGCCTCAGCGGGAGGCGCTCCTACTCAGCAGTACTTC.

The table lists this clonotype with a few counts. CDR3 amino acids: CASSLNRVQPQHF. DNA for the CDR3: TGTGCCAGCAGTTTAAACAGGGTTCAGCCCCAGCATTTT. V gene TRBV27 combines with J gene TRBJ1-5, with D tentatively TRBD1 (6 bases). With 2 bases removed from V and 6 bases from J, the gap between germline ends came to 8 bases. CDR1 MNHEY and CDR2 SMNVEV come from the germline V gene (reference sequence). The CDR3 is made up of 13 amino acids.